Listed below are T cell receptor beta chains from one sample, sequenced in a study of T-cell memory formation after mild COVID-19. TCRdb re-analysed the 5' RACE reads in MiXCR, keeping a single row per CDR3 protein. The repertoire has about 88,000 distinct CDR3 sequences, 20% to 30% of them found once; the top ten carry roughly 41%. Sequenced input: PBMCs or a T cell subset sorted from them (not recorded which). The source is a man younger than 35 who had mild COVID-19 (a few samples of this study predate the infection). Cell type and time point are not known. The CDR3 runs from the conserved cysteine through the conserved F or W. The order of the fields is clone size, J gene, V gene, D gene, CDR3 DNA, CDR3 protein. A D gene is named only where the DNA matches it firmly. For some rows the clone size is stated as once, few or many, or as a class when expanded; others skip it.

clone_size: NA; j_call: TRBJ2-5; v_call: TRBV7-2; d_call: NA; cdr3_nt: TGTGCCAGCAGCTCAGAACAGGGTGGAGAGACCCAGTACTTC; cdr3_aa: CASSSEQGGETQYF
clone_size: NA; j_call: TRBJ1-1; v_call: TRBV20-1; d_call: NA; cdr3_nt: TGCAGTGCCCCCCCTCCCCCCGGGGGCTTGAACACTGAAGCTTTCTTT; cdr3_aa: CSAPPPPGGLNTEAFF
clone_size: NA; j_call: TRBJ1-5; v_call: TRBV4-1; d_call: NA; cdr3_nt: TGCGCCAGCAGCCAAGTGATAGGGGGAACGGGGAATCAGCCCCAGCATTTT; cdr3_aa: CASSQVIGGTGNQPQHF
clone_size: NA; j_call: TRBJ1-1; v_call: TRBV4-3; d_call: NA; cdr3_nt: TGCGCCAGCAGCCAAGATCGGGTAGGCGGGGACTACGGGGCTTTCTTT; cdr3_aa: CASSQDRVGGDYGAFF
clone_size: NA; j_call: TRBJ2-7; v_call: TRBV4-3; d_call: NA; cdr3_nt: TGCGCCAGCAGCCACTTGAAGGGCCCTTGGTACGAGCAGTACTTC; cdr3_aa: CASSHLKGPWYEQYF
clone_size: few; j_call: TRBJ2-3; v_call: TRBV7-6; d_call: TRBD1; cdr3_nt: TGTGCCAGCAGCTCGGGACAGGGGCTCGATACGCAGTATTTT; cdr3_aa: CASSSGQGLDTQYF
clone_size: few; j_call: TRBJ2-1; v_call: TRBV11-2; d_call: TRBD2; cdr3_nt: TGTGCCACTAGCGGACCCTACAATGAGCAGTTCTTC; cdr3_aa: CATSGPYNEQFF
clone_size: once; j_call: TRBJ1-1; v_call: TRBV29-1; d_call: NA; cdr3_nt: TGCAGCGCGGATCGGGTCACTGAAGCTTTCTTT; cdr3_aa: CSADRVTEAFF
clone_size: NA; j_call: TRBJ1-1; v_call: TRBV5-1; d_call: NA; cdr3_nt: TGCGCCAGCAGCCACCCGGACGAGTGGTGGAAGGGAGCTTTCTTT; cdr3_aa: CASSHPDEWWKGAFF
clone_size: NA; j_call: TRBJ1-1; v_call: TRBV7-3; d_call: NA; cdr3_nt: TGTGCCAGCAGCCCCGGTGGGGGATACACTGAAGCTTTCTTT; cdr3_aa: CASSPGGGYTEAFF
clone_size: NA; j_call: TRBJ1-4; v_call: TRBV15; d_call: TRBD1; cdr3_nt: TGTGCCACCAGCAGGAACTTCCTGGACAGGGGTTATGAAAAACTGTTTTTT; cdr3_aa: CATSRNFLDRGYEKLFF
clone_size: NA; j_call: TRBJ1-1; v_call: TRBV13; d_call: NA; cdr3_nt: TGTGCCAGCCGCAAGGGGGGCACTGAAGCTTTCTTT; cdr3_aa: CASRKGGTEAFF
clone_size: few; j_call: TRBJ2-5; v_call: TRBV6-2/TRBV6-3; d_call: NA; cdr3_nt: TGTGCCAGCAGTCAGGGGACCACCAGCAGAGAGACCCAGTACTTC; cdr3_aa: CASSQGTTSRETQYF
clone_size: NA; j_call: TRBJ2-3; v_call: TRBV25-1; d_call: TRBD2; cdr3_nt: TGTGCCAGCAGTAAACTAGCGGAGCCCACAGATACGCAGTATTTT; cdr3_aa: CASSKLAEPTDTQYF
clone_size: few; j_call: TRBJ2-5; v_call: TRBV3-1; d_call: NA; cdr3_nt: TGTGCCAGTCGACTAACAGGTACCTGGAAAGAGACCCAGTACTTC; cdr3_aa: CASRLTGTWKETQYF
clone_size: NA; j_call: TRBJ2-1; v_call: TRBV11-3; d_call: NA; cdr3_nt: TGTGCCAGCAGCCCCCGGGTCAATCAGAACTACAATGAGCAGTTCTTC; cdr3_aa: CASSPRVNQNYNEQFF
clone_size: few; j_call: TRBJ2-7; v_call: TRBV9; d_call: NA; cdr3_nt: TGTGCCAGCGGGACCGATGGGTACGAGCAGTACTTC; cdr3_aa: CASGTDGYEQYF
clone_size: once; j_call: TRBJ1-5; v_call: TRBV7-8; d_call: NA; cdr3_nt: TGTGCCAGCAGCTTAGGGGATGGGGCCAATCAGCCCCAGCATTTT; cdr3_aa: CASSLGDGANQPQHF
clone_size: NA; j_call: TRBJ1-1; v_call: TRBV7-3; d_call: TRBD1; cdr3_nt: TGTGCCAGCAGCGCCTCGGGGGACAGGGAAGCTTTCTTT; cdr3_aa: CASSASGDREAFF
clone_size: NA; j_call: TRBJ1-5; v_call: TRBV5-1; d_call: TRBD1; cdr3_nt: TGCGCCAGCAGCTGGACAGGGGCGAGGAATCAGCCCCAGCATTTT; cdr3_aa: CASSWTGARNQPQHF
clone_size: many; j_call: TRBJ1-4; v_call: TRBV5-1; d_call: NA; cdr3_nt: TGCGCCAGCAGCTTGGGCACAGAAAGGCAAAAACTGTTTTTT; cdr3_aa: CASSLGTERQKLFF
clone_size: NA; j_call: TRBJ1-1; v_call: TRBV4-3; d_call: NA; cdr3_nt: TGCGCCAGCAGCCAAGAGGTGGCCTTCGTGACGAACACTGAAGCTTTCTTT; cdr3_aa: CASSQEVAFVTNTEAFF
clone_size: NA; j_call: TRBJ2-3; v_call: TRBV4-1; d_call: NA; cdr3_nt: TGCGCCAGCAGCCAAATTTCCGGGACCAACACAGATACGCAGTATTTT; cdr3_aa: CASSQISGTNTDTQYF
clone_size: NA; j_call: TRBJ2-1; v_call: TRBV29-1; d_call: TRBD2; cdr3_nt: TGCAGCGTTGAAGATTCCCAGCGGGGGCTATACAATGAGCAGTTCTTC; cdr3_aa: CSVEDSQRGLYNEQFF
clone_size: NA; j_call: TRBJ2-5; v_call: TRBV7-9; d_call: TRBD2; cdr3_nt: TGTGCCAGCAGCTTTAGCGGACTAGTCGTTGAGACCCAGTACTTC; cdr3_aa: CASSFSGLVVETQYF
clone_size: few; j_call: TRBJ2-5; v_call: TRBV4-1; d_call: NA; cdr3_nt: TGCGCCAGCAGCCAAGTCGCGGGGCAAGAGACCCAGTACTTC; cdr3_aa: CASSQVAGQETQYF
clone_size: NA; j_call: TRBJ1-2; v_call: TRBV13; d_call: NA; cdr3_nt: TGTGCCAGCAGCTTAGGCTCGGGACTTGATGGCTACACCTTC; cdr3_aa: CASSLGSGLDGYTF
clone_size: few; j_call: TRBJ2-5; v_call: TRBV12-3/TRBV12-4; d_call: NA; cdr3_nt: TGTGCCAGCAGTTTAGGGGCCGGGTTTGTTCCAGAGACCCAGTACTTC; cdr3_aa: CASSLGAGFVPETQYF
clone_size: NA; j_call: TRBJ2-1; v_call: TRBV4-1; d_call: NA; cdr3_nt: TGCGCCAGCAGCCAAGATTGGTTTGGGGGTTGGGAGCAGTTCTTC; cdr3_aa: CASSQDWFGGWEQFF
clone_size: NA; j_call: TRBJ2-1; v_call: TRBV7-9; d_call: NA; cdr3_nt: TGTGCCAGCAGCCGCAGGGTGAATGAGCAGTTCTTC; cdr3_aa: CASSRRVNEQFF
clone_size: few; j_call: TRBJ2-6; v_call: TRBV7-9; d_call: NA; cdr3_nt: TGTGCCGGGCAGCCATCTGGGGCCAACGTCCTGACTTTC; cdr3_aa: CAGQPSGANVLTF
clone_size: NA; j_call: TRBJ2-3; v_call: TRBV7-8; d_call: NA; cdr3_nt: TGTGCCAGCAGCCCAGTACCATGGGCAGATACGCAGTATTTT; cdr3_aa: CASSPVPWADTQYF
clone_size: NA; j_call: TRBJ2-7; v_call: TRBV7-9; d_call: TRBD1; cdr3_nt: TGTGCCAGCAGCTCTTCCGACAGGGTCCTCTCCTACGAGCAGTACTTC; cdr3_aa: CASSSSDRVLSYEQYF
clone_size: NA; j_call: TRBJ2-3; v_call: TRBV12-3/TRBV12-4; d_call: TRBD1; cdr3_nt: TGTGCCAGCCTCTGGACAGGGGCCACAGATACGCAGTATTTT; cdr3_aa: CASLWTGATDTQYF
clone_size: NA; j_call: TRBJ2-3; v_call: TRBV12-3/TRBV12-4; d_call: TRBD2; cdr3_nt: TGTGCCAGCAGTTCCGACGAGGTAGCGGGGACCGCGGATACGCAGTATTTT; cdr3_aa: CASSSDEVAGTADTQYF
clone_size: NA; j_call: TRBJ2-7; v_call: TRBV2; d_call: NA; cdr3_nt: TGTGCCAGCTTACAGGGTAGGGGAAGACACTCCTACGAGCAGTACTTC; cdr3_aa: CASLQGRGRHSYEQYF
clone_size: few; j_call: TRBJ1-2; v_call: TRBV6-5; d_call: NA; cdr3_nt: TGTGCCAGCAGTTTGAAACAGGGCCTAATGCCTTATGGCTACACCTTC; cdr3_aa: CASSLKQGLMPYGYTF